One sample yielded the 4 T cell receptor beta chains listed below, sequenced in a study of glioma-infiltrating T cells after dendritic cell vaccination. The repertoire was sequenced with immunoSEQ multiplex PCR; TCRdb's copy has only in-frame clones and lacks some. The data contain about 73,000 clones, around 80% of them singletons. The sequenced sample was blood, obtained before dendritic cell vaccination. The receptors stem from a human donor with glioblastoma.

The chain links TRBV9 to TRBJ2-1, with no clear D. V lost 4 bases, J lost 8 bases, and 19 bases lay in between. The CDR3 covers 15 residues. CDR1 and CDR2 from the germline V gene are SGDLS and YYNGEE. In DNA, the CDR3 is TGTGCCAGCAGCCGGCTAGGATTGGTCTGGGATGAGCAGTTCTTC. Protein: CASSRLGLVWDEQFF. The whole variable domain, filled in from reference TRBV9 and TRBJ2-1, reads DSGVTQTPKHLITATGQRVTLRCSPRSGDLSVYWYQQSLDQGLQFLIQYYNGEERAKGNILERFSAQQFPDLHSELNLSSLELGDSALYFCASSRLGLVWDEQFFGPGTRLTVL.

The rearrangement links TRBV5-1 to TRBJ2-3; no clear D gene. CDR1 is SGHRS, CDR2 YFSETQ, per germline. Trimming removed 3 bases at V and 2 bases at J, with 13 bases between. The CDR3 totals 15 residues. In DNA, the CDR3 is TGCGCCAGCAGCTCGCCGGCGCAGGTCACAGATACGCAGTATTTT. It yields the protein CASSSPAQVTDTQYF.

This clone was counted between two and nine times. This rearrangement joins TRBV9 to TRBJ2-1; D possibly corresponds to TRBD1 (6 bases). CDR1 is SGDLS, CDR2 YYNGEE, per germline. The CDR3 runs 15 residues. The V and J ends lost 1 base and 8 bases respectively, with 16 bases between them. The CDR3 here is CASSVRQGIRDEQFF. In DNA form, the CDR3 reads TGTGCCAGCAGCGTAAGGCAGGGGATTAGAGATGAGCAGTTCTTC.

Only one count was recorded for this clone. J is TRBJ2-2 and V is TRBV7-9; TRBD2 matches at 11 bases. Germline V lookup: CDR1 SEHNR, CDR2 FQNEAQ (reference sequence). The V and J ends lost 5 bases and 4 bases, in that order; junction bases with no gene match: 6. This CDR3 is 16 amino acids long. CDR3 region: CASSHRTSGSTGELFF. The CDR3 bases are TGTGCCAGCAGCCATAGAACTAGCGGGAGCACCGGGGAGCTGTTTTTT.